This TCR beta chain was profiled in a study of blood T cell repertoires in COVID-19 (dated by TCRdb to about 2020). Turning to the overall study: Samples covering the acute and convalescent phases of COVID-19 were provided by collaborators in the United States, Italy and Spain. The material from the prospective study consisted of cDNA or gDNA derived from T cells, B-cell-depleted T cells, or PBMCs. The dataset comprised deeply sampled blood TCRbeta repertoires from subjects exposed to, actively infected with, or recovered from COVID-19. A freely available public database, intended as a resource for researchers studying the immune response to SARS-CoV-2, is where the repertoires were released. The samples were drawn from two sources: the first 160 participants of the ongoing ImmuneRACE study, and fewer than 1,500 subjects contributed by 6 global collaborators. A de-identified subject ID, COVID-19 status, age in years and sex were almost always included in the sample metadata. Where HLA class I and class II types were available, the types were taken from metadata supplied by the sample provider, not from assay-based typing.

TCRbeta CDR3 regions were amplified from genomic DNA by means of the immunoSEQ Assay, a bias-controlled multiplex PCR. On the authors' methods: The number of nucleated cells in each sample was estimated by amplification of reference gene primers within the assay. To quantify the absolute abundance of each unique TCRbeta CDR3 rearrangement, sequence reads were collapsed and filtered. For each sample, productive Simpson clonality was calculated by taking the square root of Simpson's diversity index across productive rearrangements. The table was pulled from immuneACCESS by TCRdb, which kept in-frame rearrangements only. Such tables lose some clones; where checked, under half of the loss comes from unresolved V genes, and the rest has no known cause. Clone size and V and J calls were adopted from that table, with D and trimming inferred from the DNA. This sample comprises hundreds of thousands of clones, roughly 90% of them detected only once. The top ten clonotypes cover around 10% of the sample.

The germline V gene (reference sequence) gives CDR1 as SGHNT and CDR2 as YYREEE. V is shortened by 4 bases, J by 1 base, and the region joining them spans 11 bases. From cysteine to phenylalanine, the CDR3 is 14 amino acids long. Only the CDR3 DNA stays, 42 bases, in frame from base 1. Study-wide findings and limitations: The amount of clinical and demographic metadata varied by source and participant and was provided uncurated.

On this clone itself: Its antigen is unknown. Base qualities are not recorded, but no much larger clone differs from it by a single base.

In Seattle, one collaborating source enrolled patients while the infection was active and tracked those patients longitudinally over the course of disease. The collaborating institutions used their own protocols to collect whole blood in K2EDTA tubes. For TCRbeta analysis, collaborators shipped samples in one of three forms: frozen whole blood, isolated PBMCs, or DNA extracted from either of those sample types. This chain is built from TRBV5-4 and TRBJ1-1, with the D gene call left open. The source is a woman aged 25-40 years with COVID-19, enrolled during active disease. The sequencing input was peripheral blood. The CDR3 protein: CASSPMTSNTEAFF. In nucleotides, the sequence is TGTGCCAGCAGCCCTATGACATCGAACACTGAAGCTTTCTTT.